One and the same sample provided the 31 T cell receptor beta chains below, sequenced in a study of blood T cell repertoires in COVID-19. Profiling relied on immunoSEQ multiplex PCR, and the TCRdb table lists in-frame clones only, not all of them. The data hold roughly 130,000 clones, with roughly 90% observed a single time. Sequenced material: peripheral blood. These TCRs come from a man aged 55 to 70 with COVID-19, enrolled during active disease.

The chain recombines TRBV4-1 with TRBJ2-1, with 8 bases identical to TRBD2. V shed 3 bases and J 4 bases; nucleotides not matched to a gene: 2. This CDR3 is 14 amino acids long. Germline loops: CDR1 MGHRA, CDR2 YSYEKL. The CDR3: CASSQAGGYNEQFF. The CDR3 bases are TGCGCCAGCAGCCAGGCGGGAGGTTACAATGAGCAGTTCTTC.

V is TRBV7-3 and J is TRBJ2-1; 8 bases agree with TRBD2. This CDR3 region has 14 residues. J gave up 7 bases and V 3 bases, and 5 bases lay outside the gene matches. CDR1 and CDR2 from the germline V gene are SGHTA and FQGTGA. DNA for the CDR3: TGTGCCAGCAGCTTGGGACTAGAGGGGAATGAGCAGTTCTTC. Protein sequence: CASSLGLEGNEQFF.

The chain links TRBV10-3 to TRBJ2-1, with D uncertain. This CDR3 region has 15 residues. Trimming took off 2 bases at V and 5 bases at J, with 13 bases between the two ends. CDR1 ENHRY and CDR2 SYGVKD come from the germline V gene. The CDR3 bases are TGTGCCATCAGTGAGCGTATCAGTCGGGACAATGAGCAGTTCTTC. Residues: CAISERISRDNEQFF.

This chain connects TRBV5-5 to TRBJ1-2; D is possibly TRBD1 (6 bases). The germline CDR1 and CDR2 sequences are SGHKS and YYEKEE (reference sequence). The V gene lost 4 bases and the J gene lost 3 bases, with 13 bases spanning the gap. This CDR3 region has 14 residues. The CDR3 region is CASSPTRGYYGYTF. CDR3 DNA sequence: TGTGCCAGCAGCCCGACGAGGGGGTACTATGGCTACACCTTC.

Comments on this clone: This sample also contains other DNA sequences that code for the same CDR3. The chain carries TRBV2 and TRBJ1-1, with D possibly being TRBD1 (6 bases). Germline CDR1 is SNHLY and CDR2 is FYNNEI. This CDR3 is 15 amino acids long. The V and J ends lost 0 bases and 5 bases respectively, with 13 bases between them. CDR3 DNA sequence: TGTGCCAGCAGTGAAGCGAGGGGGGGGAGGACTGAAGCTTTCTTT. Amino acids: CASSEARGGRTEAFF. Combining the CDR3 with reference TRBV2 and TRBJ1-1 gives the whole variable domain EPEVTQTPSHQVTQMGQEVILRCVPISNHLYFYWYRQILGQKVEFLVSFYNNEISEKSEIFDDQFSVERPDGSNFTLKIRSTKLEDSAMYFCASSEARGGRTEAFFGQGTRLTVV.

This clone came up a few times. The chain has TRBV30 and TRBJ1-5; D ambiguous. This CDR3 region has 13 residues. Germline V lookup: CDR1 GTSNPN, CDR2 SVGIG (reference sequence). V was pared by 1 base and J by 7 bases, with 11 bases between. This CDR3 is CAWSGLAAQPQHF. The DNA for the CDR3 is TGTGCCTGGAGTGGACTTGCTGCCCAGCCCCAGCATTTT.

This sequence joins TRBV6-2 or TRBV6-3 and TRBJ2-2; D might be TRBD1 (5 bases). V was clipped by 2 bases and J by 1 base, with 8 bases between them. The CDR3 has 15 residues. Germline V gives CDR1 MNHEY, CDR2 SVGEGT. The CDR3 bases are TGTGCCAGCAGTTACGGTAGGGGGAACACCGGGGAGCTGTTTTTT. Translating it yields CASSYGRGNTGELFF.

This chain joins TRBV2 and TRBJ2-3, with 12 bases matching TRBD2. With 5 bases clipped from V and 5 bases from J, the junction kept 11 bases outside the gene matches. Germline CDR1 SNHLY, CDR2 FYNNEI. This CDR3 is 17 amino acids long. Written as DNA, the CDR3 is TGTGCCAGCAGTCCACTTAGACTAGCGGGAGCGGTAGATACGCAGTATTTT. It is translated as CASSPLRLAGAVDTQYF.

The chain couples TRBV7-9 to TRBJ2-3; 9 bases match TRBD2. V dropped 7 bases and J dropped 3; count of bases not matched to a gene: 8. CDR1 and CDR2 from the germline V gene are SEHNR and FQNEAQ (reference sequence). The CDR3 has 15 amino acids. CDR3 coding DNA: TGTGCCAGCACCCTTAGTAGCGGGAGTACAGATACGCAGTATTTT. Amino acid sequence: CASTLSSGSTDTQYF.

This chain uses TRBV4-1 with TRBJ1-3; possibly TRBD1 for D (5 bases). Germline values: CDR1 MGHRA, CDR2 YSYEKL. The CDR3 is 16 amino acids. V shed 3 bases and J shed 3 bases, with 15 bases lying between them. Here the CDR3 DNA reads TGCGCCAGCAGCCATCAGCCCCAGGGTGGTGGAAACACCATATATTTT. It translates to CASSHQPQGGGNTIYF.

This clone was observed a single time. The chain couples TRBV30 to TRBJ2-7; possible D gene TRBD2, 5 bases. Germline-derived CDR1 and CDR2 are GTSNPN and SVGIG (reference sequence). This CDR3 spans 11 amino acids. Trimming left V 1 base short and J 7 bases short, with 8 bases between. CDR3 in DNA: TGTGCCTGGAGTGCATCGGGGGAGCAGTACTTC. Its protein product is CAWSASGEQYF.

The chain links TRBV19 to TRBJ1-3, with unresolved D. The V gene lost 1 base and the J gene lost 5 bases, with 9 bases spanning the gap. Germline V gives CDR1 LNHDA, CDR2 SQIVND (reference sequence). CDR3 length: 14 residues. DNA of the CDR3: TGTGCCAGTAGTATAGGAGGAAGGAGAAACACCATATATTTT. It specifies CASSIGGRRNTIYF.

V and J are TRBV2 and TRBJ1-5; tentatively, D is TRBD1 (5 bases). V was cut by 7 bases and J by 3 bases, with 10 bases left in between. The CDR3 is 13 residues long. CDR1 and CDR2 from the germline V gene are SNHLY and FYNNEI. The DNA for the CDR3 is TGTGCCAGCATGCAGGGTAACAATCAGCCCCAGCATTTT. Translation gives CASMQGNNQPQHF.

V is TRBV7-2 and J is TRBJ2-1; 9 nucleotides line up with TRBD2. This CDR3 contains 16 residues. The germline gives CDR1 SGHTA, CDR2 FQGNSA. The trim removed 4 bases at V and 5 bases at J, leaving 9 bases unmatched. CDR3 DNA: TGTGCCAGCAGCTCCTCGTTTGGCGGGAGGGACAATGAGCAGTTCTTC. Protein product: CASSSSFGGRDNEQFF.

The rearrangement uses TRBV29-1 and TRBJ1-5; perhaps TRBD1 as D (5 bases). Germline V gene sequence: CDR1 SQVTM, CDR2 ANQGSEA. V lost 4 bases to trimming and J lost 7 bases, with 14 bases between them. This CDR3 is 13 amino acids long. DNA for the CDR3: TGCAGCGTTGGGGAGGAGGGGAGGCAGCCCCAGCATTTT. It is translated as CSVGEEGRQPQHF.

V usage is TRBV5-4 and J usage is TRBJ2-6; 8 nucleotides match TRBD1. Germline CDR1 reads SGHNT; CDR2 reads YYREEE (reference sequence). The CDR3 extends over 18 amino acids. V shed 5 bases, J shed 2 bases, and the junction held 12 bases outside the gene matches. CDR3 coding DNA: TGTGCCAGCAGTCCGTCGGGACAGGCGGGCACTGGGGCCAACGTCCTGACTTTC. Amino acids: CASSPSGQAGTGANVLTF.

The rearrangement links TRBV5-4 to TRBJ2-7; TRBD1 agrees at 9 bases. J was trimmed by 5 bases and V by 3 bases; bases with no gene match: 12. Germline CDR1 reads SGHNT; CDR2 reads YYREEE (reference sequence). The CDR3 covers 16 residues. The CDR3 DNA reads TGTGCCAGCAGCTGGATGATCGGGACAGGGAACCACGAGCAGTACTTC. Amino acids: CASSWMIGTGNHEQYF. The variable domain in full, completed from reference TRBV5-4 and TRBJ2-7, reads ETGVTQSPTHLIKTRGQQVTLRCSSQSGHNTVSWYQQALGQGPQFIFQYYREEENGRGNFPPRFSGLQFPNYSSELNVNALELDDSALYLCASSWMIGTGNHEQYFGPGTRLTVT.

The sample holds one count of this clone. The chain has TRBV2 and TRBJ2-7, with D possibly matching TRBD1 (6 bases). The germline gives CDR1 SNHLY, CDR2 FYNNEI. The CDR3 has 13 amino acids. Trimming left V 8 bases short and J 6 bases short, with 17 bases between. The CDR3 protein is CASGLRQVGEQYF. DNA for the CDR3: TGTGCCAGCGGACTCCGACAGGTCGGCGAGCAGTACTTC.

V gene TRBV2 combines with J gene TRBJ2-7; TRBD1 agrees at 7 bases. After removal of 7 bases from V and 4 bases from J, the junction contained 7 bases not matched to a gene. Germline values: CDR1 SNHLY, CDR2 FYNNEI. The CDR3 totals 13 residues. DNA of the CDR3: TGTGCCAGCATTGGGGACAGTCCTTACGAGCAGTACTTC. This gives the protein CASIGDSPYEQYF.

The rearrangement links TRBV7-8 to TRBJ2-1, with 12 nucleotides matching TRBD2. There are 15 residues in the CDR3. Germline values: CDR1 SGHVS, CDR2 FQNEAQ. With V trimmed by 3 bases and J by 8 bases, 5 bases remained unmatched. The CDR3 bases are TGTGCCAGCAGCTTTCTAGCGGGAGGGCTTGATGAGCAGTTCTTC. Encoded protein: CASSFLAGGLDEQFF.

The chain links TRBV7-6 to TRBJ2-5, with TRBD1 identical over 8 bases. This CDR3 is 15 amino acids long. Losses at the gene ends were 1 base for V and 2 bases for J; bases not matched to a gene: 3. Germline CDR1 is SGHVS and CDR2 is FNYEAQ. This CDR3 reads CASSLEWDRQETQYF. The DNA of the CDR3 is TGTGCCAGCAGCTTAGAGTGGGACAGGCAAGAGACCCAGTACTTC. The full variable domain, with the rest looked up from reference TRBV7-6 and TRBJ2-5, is GAGVSQSPRYKVTKRGQDVALRCDPISGHVSLYWYRQALGQGPEFLTYFNYEAQQDKSGLPNDRFSAERPEGSISTLTIQRTEQRDSAMYRCASSLEWDRQETQYFGPGTRLLVL.

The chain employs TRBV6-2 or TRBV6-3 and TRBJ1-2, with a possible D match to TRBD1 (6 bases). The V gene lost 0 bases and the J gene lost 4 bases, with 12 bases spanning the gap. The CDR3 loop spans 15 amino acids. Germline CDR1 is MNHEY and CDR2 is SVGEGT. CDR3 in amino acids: CASSYSAGAVYGYTF. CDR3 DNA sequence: TGTGCCAGCAGTTACTCGGCAGGGGCTGTCTATGGCTACACCTTC.

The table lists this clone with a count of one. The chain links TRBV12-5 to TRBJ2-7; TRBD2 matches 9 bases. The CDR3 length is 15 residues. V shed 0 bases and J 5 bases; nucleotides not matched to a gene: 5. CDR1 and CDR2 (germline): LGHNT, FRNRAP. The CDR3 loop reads CASGLVVSGSHEQYF. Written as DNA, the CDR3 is TGTGCTAGTGGTTTGGTAGTTAGCGGGAGCCACGAGCAGTACTTC.

The CDR3 is CASSPGQGDRSNQPQHF. CDR3 coding DNA: TGTGCCAGCTCACCGGGACAGGGGGACCGTAGCAATCAGCCCCAGCATTTT. V usage is TRBV18 and J usage is TRBJ1-5, with 11 bases identical to TRBD1. Unmatched junction bases numbered 4, after V lost 3 bases and J lost 0 bases. Germline CDR1 and CDR2: KGHSH and LQKENI. This CDR3 has 17 amino acids. Using reference TRBV18 and TRBJ1-5 for the parts outside the CDR3, the full variable domain is NAGVMQNPRHLVRRRGQEARLRCSPMKGHSHVYWYRQLPEEGLKFMVYLQKENIIDESGMPKERFSAEFPKEGPSILRIQQVVRGDSAAYFCASSPGQGDRSNQPQHFGDGTRLSIL.

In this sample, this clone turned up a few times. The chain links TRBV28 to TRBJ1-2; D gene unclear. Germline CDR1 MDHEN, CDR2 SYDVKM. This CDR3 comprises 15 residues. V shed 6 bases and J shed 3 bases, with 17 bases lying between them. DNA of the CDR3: TGTGCCAGCAGAGCTACCCTTCAGGTTTACTATGGCTACACCTTC. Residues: CASRATLQVYYGYTF.

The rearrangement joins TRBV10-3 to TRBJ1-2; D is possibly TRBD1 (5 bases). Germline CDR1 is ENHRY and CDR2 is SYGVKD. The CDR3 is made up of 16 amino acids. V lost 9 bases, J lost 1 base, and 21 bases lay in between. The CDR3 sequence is CAMAGTGGAYNYGYTF. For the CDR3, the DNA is TGTGCCATGGCCGGAACAGGTGGGGCATATAACTATGGCTACACCTTC.

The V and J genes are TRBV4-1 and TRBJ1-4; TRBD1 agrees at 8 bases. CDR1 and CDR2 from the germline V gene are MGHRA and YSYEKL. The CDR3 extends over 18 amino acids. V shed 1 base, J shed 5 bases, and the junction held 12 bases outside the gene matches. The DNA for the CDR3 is TGCGCCAGCAGCCAAGGGATTTCAGGGGGCGGTAGAAATGAAAAACTGTTTTTT. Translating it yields CASSQGISGGGRNEKLFF.

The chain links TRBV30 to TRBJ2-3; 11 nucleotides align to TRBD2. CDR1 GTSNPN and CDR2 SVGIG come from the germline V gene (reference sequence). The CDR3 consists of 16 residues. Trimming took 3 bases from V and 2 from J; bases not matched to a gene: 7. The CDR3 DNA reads TGTGCCTGGAGCGACATAGCGGGAGGGCCCACAGATACGCAGTATTTT. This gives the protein CAWSDIAGGPTDTQYF. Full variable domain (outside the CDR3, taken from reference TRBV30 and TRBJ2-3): SQTIHQWPATLVQPVGSPLSLECTVEGTSNPNLYWYRQAAGRGLQLLFYSVGIGQISSEVPQNLSASRPQDRQFILSSKKLLLSDSGFYLCAWSDIAGGPTDTQYFGPGTRLTVL.

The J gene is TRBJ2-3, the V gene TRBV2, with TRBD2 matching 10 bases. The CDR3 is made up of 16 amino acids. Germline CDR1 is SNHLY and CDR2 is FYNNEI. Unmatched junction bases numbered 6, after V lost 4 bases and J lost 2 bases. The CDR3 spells CASSAASGRATDTQYF. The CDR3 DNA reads TGTGCCAGCAGTGCGGCAAGCGGGAGGGCCACAGATACGCAGTATTTT.

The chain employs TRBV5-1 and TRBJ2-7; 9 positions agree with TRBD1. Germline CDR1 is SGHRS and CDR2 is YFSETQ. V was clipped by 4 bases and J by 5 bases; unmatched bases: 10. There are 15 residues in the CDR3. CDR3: CASSSGGTGQDEQYF. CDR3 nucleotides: TGCGCCAGCAGCAGTGGCGGGACAGGGCAGGACGAGCAGTACTTC.

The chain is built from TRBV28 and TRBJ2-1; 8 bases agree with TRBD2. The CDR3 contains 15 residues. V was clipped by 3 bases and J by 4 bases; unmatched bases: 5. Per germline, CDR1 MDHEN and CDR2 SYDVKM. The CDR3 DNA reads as TGTGCCAGCAGTTTGGAGCGGGAGTCTTACAATGAGCAGTTCTTC. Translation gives CASSLERESYNEQFF.